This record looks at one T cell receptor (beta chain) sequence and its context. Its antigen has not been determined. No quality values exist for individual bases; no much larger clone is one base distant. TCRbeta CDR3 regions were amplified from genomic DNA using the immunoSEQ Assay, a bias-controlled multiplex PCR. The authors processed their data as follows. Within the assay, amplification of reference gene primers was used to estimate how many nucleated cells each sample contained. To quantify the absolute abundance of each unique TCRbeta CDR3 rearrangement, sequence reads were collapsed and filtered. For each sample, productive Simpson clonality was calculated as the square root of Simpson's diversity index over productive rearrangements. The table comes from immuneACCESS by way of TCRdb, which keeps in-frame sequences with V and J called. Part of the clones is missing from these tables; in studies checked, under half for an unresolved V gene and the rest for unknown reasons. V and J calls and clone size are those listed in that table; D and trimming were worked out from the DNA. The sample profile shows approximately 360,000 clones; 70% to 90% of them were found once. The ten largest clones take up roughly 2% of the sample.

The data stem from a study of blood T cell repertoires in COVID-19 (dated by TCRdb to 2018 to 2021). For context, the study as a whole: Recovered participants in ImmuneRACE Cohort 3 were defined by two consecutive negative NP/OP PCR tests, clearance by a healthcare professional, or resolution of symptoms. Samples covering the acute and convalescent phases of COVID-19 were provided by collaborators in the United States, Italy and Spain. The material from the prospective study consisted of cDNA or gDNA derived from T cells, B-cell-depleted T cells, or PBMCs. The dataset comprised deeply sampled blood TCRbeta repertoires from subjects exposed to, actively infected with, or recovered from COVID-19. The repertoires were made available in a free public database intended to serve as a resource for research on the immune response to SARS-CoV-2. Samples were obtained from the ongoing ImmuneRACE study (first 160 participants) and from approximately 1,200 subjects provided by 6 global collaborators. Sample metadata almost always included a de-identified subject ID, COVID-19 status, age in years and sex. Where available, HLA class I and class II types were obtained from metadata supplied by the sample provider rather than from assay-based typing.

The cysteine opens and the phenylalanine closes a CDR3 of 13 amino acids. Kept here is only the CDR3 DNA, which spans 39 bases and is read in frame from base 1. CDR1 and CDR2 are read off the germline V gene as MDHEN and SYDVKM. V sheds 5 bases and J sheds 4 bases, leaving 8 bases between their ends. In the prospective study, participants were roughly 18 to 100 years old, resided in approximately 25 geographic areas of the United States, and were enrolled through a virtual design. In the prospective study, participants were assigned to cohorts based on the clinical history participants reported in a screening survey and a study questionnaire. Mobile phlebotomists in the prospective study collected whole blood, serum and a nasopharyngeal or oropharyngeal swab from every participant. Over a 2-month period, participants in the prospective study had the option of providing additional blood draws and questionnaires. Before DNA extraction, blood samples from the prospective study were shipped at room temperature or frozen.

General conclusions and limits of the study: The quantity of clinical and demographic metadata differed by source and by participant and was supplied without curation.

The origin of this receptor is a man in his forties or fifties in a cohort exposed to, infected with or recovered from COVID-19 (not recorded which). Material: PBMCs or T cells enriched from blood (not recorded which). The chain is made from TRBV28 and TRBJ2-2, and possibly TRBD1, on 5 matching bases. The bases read TGTGCCAGCAGTATGACAGTCACCGGGGAGCTGTTTTTT. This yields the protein CASSMTVTGELFF.